Detailed here is one TCR beta chain. Antigen unknown. This CDR3 is 12 amino acids long. Germline V gene sequence: CDR1 ENHRY, CDR2 SYGVKD. V lost 2 bases to trimming and J lost 7 bases, with 5 bases between them. The TCR alpha and TCR beta cDNA libraries, bearing sample barcodes and UMIs, were generated by 5'RACE using constant-segment primers. TCRdb used MiXCR to reprocess the 5' RACE reads, holding one entry per CDR3 protein. The table shows 300,000 to 400,000 distinct CDR3 sequences, with about 21% occurring only once. The data originate from a study of T-cell memory formation after mild COVID-19. Overall study findings and caveats: The study detected some responding clones in pre-infection memory, suggesting cross-reactive memory joined. Whereas later expanders leaned CD4+, clones contracting day 15 to 85 showed a balanced CD4/CD8 makeup. There was no confirmation that second-wave clones peaking on day 37 were SARS-CoV-2 specific.

The chain recombines TRBV10-3 with TRBJ2-2; D remains ambiguous. This sequence was found in an adult woman who had mild COVID-19 (a few samples of this study predate the infection). Cell type and time point are not known. The sample consisted of PBMCs or a T cell subset sorted from them (not recorded which). The CDR3 protein is CAISETSGELFF. CDR3 DNA: TGTGCCATCAGTGAGACAAGCGGGGAGCTGTTTTTT.